A selection of T cell receptor beta chains follows, all from one sample in a study of blood T cell repertoires in COVID-19. Using immunoSEQ multiplex PCR, the repertoire was profiled, and TCRdb retains in-frame clones only, with some absent. The repertoire holds 360,000 or so clones, 89% seen once, with over 3.5% in the top ten. The sequencing sample was made of peripheral blood. These receptors were taken from a woman aged 55-70 years with COVID-19, enrolled during active disease. Each CDR3 is given with its conserved first and last residue. A D gene is named only where the DNA matches it firmly. The listing skips clone size in some rows; elsewhere it reads once, few, many or a size class.

cdr3_nt cdr3_aa cdr3_length clone_size d_call j_call v_call
TGCGCCAGCAGCTTCGGACAGGGGGACCTCCCCCTCCACTTT CASSFGQGDLPLHF 14 . TRBD1 TRBJ1-6 TRBV5-1
TGTGCCAGCAGTTCCCCCCGAGGCTACAATGAGCAGTTCTTC CASSSPRGYNEQFF 14 . . TRBJ2-1 TRBV6-5
TGTGCCAGCAGCCTCCCGGGAAAACTAGCGGGGGGGCCTAGGAACGAGCAGTACTTC CASSLPGKLAGGPRNEQYF 19 . TRBD2 TRBJ2-7 TRBV28
TGTGCCATCAGTGACGGGGGTTACGAGCAGTACTTC CAISDGGYEQYF 12 . . TRBJ2-7 TRBV10-3
TGTGCCAGTAGTGACCACAGGGGGCGCAGCTATGGCTACACCTTC CASSDHRGRSYGYTF 15 . TRBD1 TRBJ1-2 TRBV19
TGTGCCAGCAGCCCCCGCTTGCTAGCAGGAGATACGCAGTATTTT CASSPRLLAGDTQYF 15 . . TRBJ2-3 TRBV4-2
TGTGCCAGCTCAGCCGGGTCTGGGGGGAACTATGGCTACACCTTC CASSAGSGGNYGYTF 15 . . TRBJ1-2 TRBV18
TGTGCCAGCAGTTTATCATCTAGCGGGGGGGCCTGGGAGACCCAGTACTTC CASSLSSSGGAWETQYF 17 . TRBD2 TRBJ2-5 TRBV27
TGTGCCAGTAGTTTTCGGGGGTCTGGGGCCAACGTCCTGACTTTC CASSFRGSGANVLTF 15 . . TRBJ2-6 TRBV19
TGTGCCAGCCGACCGACAGGGTTCTATGGCTACACCTTC CASRPTGFYGYTF 13 . TRBD1 TRBJ1-2 TRBV27
TGTGCCAGTAGTAGACAGGCTAACTATGGCTACACCTTC CASSRQANYGYTF 13 . . TRBJ1-2 TRBV19
TGTGCCAGCAGTCGGACAGGACACCAGAACACTGAAGCTTTCTTT CASSRTGHQNTEAFF 15 . TRBD1 TRBJ1-1 TRBV28
TGTGCCAGCTCAACCCAATCGACAGCGACCACAGATACGCAGTATTTT CASSTQSTATTDTQYF 16 . . TRBJ2-3 TRBV18
TGTGCCAGCTCACCGACAGGGTGGGCTAATGAAAAACTGTTTTTT CASSPTGWANEKLFF 15 . TRBD1 TRBJ1-4 TRBV18
TGTGCCAGCAGCTTCCCAAAAACGGGAGGAAATGAAGCTTTCTTT CASSFPKTGGNEAFF 15 . . TRBJ1-1 TRBV7-2
TGTGCCAGCAGTGCAGCCTACGAGCAGTACTTC CASSAAYEQYF 11 . . TRBJ2-7 TRBV2
TGTGCCAGCAGCTTACGTGGGCATTCCTACGAGCAGTACTTC CASSLRGHSYEQYF 14 . . TRBJ2-7 TRBV7-7
TGCAGCGCGGACAGGGGCTACACCGGGGAGCTGTTTTTT CSADRGYTGELFF 13 few TRBD1 TRBJ2-2 TRBV29-1
TGTGCCAGTAGTAAGGGGAATCAGCCCCAGCATTTT CASSKGNQPQHF 12 few . TRBJ1-5 TRBV19
TGTGCCAGCAGCTCGCTGACAGGGGGGATACCAATTGAGCAGTTCTTC CASSSLTGGIPIEQFF 16 . TRBD1 TRBJ2-1 TRBV11-2
TGTGCCAGCTCACCTGGGGAGTCCGTGGCGAATTCACCCCTCCACTTT CASSPGESVANSPLHF 16 . . TRBJ1-6 TRBV18
TGTGCCAGCAGCCCCAGGACAGGGGGCTTAGAAGCTTTCTTT CASSPRTGGLEAFF 14 . TRBD1 TRBJ1-1 TRBV9
TGTGCCAGCACCCCTCGGCAGGGTAGAGAGAATACGCAGTATTTT CASTPRQGRENTQYF 15 . . TRBJ2-3 TRBV6-2/TRBV6-3
TGTGCCAGCAGAGGGACAGGGGGGGTTAGGGCCCAGCATTTT CASRGTGGVRAQHF 14 once TRBD1 TRBJ1-5 TRBV2
TGTGCCAGCAGCAACCAGGGACAGAACTCTGGAAACACCATATATTTT CASSNQGQNSGNTIYF 16 . TRBD1 TRBJ1-3 TRBV5-4
TGTGCCAGCAGCGTCGGACAGGGGCTCTACAATGAGCAGTTCTTC CASSVGQGLYNEQFF 15 . TRBD1 TRBJ2-1 TRBV9
TGTGCCAGCAGCTTAGTAGTCCTAAGCTCCTACGAGCAGTACTTC CASSLVVLSSYEQYF 15 . . TRBJ2-7 TRBV11-2
TGTGCCAGTAGCGACAGGGGGCGAACCTACGAGCAGTACTTC CASSDRGRTYEQYF 14 . TRBD1 TRBJ2-7 TRBV19
TGTGCCAGCAGCTTCCTTTCAGGGGGTAAGAATTCGGTCAACGGCTACACCTTC CASSFLSGGKNSVNGYTF 18 . TRBD1 TRBJ1-2 TRBV13
TGTGCCAGCAGTTTGACAGGGAGAAATCAGCCCCAGCATTTT CASSLTGRNQPQHF 14 . TRBD1 TRBJ1-5 TRBV28
TGTGCCAGCCTGGGACAGGGATGGTACGAGCAGTACTTC CASLGQGWYEQYF 13 . TRBD1 TRBJ2-7 TRBV6-6
TGTGCCAGCACAAACAGGGAAAAACTGTTTTTT CASTNREKLFF 11 . . TRBJ1-4 TRBV6-5
TGCGCCAGCAGCCGACAGGGGGACACAGATACGCAGTATTTT CASSRQGDTDTQYF 14 . TRBD1 TRBJ2-3 TRBV5-1
TGTGCCAGCTCACCACTCCTGGGCCCAGGCAGCGGGGCACTGTTTTTT CASSPLLGPGSGALFF 16 once . TRBJ1-4 TRBV18
TGTGCCAGTAGTATCCTGACAGGAACGAAGGGGAACACTGAAGCTTTCTTT CASSILTGTKGNTEAFF 17 . . TRBJ1-1 TRBV19
TGCGCCAGCCGGCAGGTGGACAGGGAAGATCAGCCCCAGCATTTT CASRQVDREDQPQHF 15 . TRBD1 TRBJ1-5 TRBV4-1
TGTGCCACCAGTACGGGACTCCTCTCCTACAATGAGCAGTTCTTC CATSTGLLSYNEQFF 15 once . TRBJ2-1 TRBV24-1
TGTGCCAGCAGCTTGGCCGACAGCTTCTCCTACGAGCAGTACTTC CASSLADSFSYEQYF 15 once . TRBJ2-7 TRBV5-5
TGTGCCAGCAGCCAAGGTGCAGGGGGCGTGGGTGAGCAGTACTTC CASSQGAGGVGEQYF 15 . TRBD1 TRBJ2-7 TRBV3-1/TRBV3-2
TGTGCCAGCAGCTTAAGGGGGACAGGGCCCTACGAGCAGTACTTC CASSLRGTGPYEQYF 15 few TRBD1 TRBJ2-7 TRBV11-3
TGTGCCAGCCAGGGAGGGATGAGCTCTGGAAACACCATATATTTT CASQGGMSSGNTIYF 15 . . TRBJ1-3 TRBV6-5
TGTGCCAGCAGCGTTTTATGGACAGGCCGAGGGGAAGCTTTCTTT CASSVLWTGRGEAFF 15 . TRBD1 TRBJ1-1 TRBV9
TGTGCCAGCGGTTTCGCCTATAATTCACCCCTCCACTTT CASGFAYNSPLHF 13 . . TRBJ1-6 TRBV28
TGCGCCAGCACGATCGGGGGGGGCCAAGAGACCCAGTACTTC CASTIGGGQETQYF 14 . TRBD2 TRBJ2-5 TRBV5-1
TGTGCTATCTCAGACAGTTCTGGTATCTACTCTGGAAACACCATATATTTT CAISDSSGIYSGNTIYF 17 . . TRBJ1-3 TRBV7-7
TGTGCCAGCAGGCGGAGTAGAGGTGAGCAGTTCTTC CASRRSRGEQFF 12 . . TRBJ2-1 TRBV2
TGCAGTGCCCTAATCGGCTACGAGCAGTACTTC CSALIGYEQYF 11 . . TRBJ2-7 TRBV20-1
TGTGCCAGCAGTTATGAGGGATGGGGCTACACCTTC CASSYEGWGYTF 12 once . TRBJ1-2 TRBV6-5
TGTGCCAGCAGTAGGACAGGAGTCACTGAAGCTTTCTTT CASSRTGVTEAFF 13 . TRBD1 TRBJ1-1 TRBV2
TGTGCCAGCAGCTCGAGGGGGGGGGTCCACGAGCAGTACTTC CASSSRGGVHEQYF 14 . . TRBJ2-7 TRBV6-5